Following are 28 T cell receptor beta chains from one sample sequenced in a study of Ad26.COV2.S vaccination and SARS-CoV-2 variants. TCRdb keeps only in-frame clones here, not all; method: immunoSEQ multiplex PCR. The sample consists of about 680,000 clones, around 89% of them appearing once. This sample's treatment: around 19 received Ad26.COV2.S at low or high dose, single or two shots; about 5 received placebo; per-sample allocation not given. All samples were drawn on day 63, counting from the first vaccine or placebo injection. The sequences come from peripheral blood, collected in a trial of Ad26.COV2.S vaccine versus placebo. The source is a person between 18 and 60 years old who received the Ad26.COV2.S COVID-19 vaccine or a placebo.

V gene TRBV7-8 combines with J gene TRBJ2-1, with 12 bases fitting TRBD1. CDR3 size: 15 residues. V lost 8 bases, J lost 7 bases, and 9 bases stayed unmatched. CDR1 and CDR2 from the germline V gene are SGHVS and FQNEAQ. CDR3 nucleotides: TGTGCCAGCGTTCGAGGGGGACAGGGGGCTAATGAGCAGTTCTTC. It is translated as CASVRGGQGANEQFF.

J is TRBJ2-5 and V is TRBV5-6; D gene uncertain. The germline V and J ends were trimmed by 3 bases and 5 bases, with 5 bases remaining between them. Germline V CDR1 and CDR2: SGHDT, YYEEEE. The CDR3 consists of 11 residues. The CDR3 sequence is CASSSRETQYF. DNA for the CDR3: TGTGCCAGCAGCTCTCGGGAGACCCAGTACTTC.

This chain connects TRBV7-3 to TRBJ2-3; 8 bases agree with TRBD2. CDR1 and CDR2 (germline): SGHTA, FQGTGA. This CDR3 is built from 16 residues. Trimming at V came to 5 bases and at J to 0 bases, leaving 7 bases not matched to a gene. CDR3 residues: CASSTQRGSSTDTQYF. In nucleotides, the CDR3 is TGTGCCAGCAGCACTCAGCGGGGGTCTAGCACAGATACGCAGTATTTT.

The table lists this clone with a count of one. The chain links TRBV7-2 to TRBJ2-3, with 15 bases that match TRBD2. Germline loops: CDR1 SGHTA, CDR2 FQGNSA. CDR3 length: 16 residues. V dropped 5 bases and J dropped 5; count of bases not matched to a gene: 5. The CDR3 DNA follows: TGTGCCAGCAGCGACCGGACTAGCGGGGGGGTAGATACGCAGTATTTT. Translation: CASSDRTSGGVDTQYF.

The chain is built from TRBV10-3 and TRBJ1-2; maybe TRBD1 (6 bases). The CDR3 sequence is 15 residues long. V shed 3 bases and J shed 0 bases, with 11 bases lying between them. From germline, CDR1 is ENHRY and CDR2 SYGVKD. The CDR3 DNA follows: TGTGCCATCAGTGACGACAGGTCCACTAACTATGGCTACACCTTC. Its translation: CAISDDRSTNYGYTF.

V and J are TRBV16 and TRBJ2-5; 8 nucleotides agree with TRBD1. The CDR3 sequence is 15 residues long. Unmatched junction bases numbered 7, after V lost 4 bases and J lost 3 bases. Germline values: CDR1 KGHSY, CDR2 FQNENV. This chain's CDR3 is CASSLGQGAEETQYF. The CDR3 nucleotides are TGTGCCAGCAGCCTAGGGCAGGGGGCAGAAGAGACCCAGTACTTC.

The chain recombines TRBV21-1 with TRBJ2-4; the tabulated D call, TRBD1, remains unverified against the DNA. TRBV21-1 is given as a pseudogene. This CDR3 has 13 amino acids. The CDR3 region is CASSATAKNIQYF. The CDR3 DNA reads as TGTGCCAGCAGCGCGACAGCAAAAAACATTCAGTACTTC.

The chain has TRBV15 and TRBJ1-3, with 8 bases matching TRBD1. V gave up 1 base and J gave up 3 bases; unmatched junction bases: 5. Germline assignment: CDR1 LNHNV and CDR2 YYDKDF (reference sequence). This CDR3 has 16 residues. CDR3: CATSRGRTGGGNTIYF. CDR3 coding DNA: TGTGCCACCAGCAGAGGCCGAACAGGGGGTGGAAACACCATATATTTT.

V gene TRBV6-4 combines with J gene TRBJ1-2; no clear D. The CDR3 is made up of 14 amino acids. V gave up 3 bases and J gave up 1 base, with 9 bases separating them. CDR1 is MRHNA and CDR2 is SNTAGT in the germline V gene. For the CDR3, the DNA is TGTGCCAGCAGTGAGCGGCTGTTTAACTATGGCTACACCTTC. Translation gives CASSERLFNYGYTF.

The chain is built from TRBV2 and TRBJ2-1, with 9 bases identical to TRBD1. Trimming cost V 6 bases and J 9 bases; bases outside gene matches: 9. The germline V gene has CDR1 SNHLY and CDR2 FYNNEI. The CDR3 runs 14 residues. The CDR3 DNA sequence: TGTGCCAGCAGGGGACAGGGAGAAAGTGGTGAGCAGTTCTTC. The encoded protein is CASRGQGESGEQFF.

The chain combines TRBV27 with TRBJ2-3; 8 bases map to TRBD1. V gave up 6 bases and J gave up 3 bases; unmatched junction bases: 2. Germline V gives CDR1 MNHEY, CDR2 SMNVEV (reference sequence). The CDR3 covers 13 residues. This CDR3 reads CASRRQGTDTQYF. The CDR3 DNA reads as TGTGCCAGCAGGAGACAGGGGACAGATACGCAGTATTTT.

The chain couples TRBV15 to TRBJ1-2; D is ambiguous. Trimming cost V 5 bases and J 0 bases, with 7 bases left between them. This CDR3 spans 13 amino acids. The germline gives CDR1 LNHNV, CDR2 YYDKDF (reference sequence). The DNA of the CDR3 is TGTGCCACCAGCTCCGACACTAACTATGGCTACACCTTC. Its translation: CATSSDTNYGYTF.

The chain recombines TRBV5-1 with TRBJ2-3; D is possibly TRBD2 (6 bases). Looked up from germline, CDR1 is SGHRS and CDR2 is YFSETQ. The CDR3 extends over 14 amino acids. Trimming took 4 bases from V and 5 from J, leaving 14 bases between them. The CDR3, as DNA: TGCGCCAGCAGCCTGGCGGCGGGGCAAGATACGCAGTATTTT. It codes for CASSLAAGQDTQYF.

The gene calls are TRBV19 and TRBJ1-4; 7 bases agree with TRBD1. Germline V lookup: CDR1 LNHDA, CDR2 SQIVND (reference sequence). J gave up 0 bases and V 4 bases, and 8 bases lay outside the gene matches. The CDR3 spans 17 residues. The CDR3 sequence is CASSTRDRPATNEKLFF. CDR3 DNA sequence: TGTGCCAGTAGTACCCGGGACAGACCTGCAACTAATGAAAAACTGTTTTTT.

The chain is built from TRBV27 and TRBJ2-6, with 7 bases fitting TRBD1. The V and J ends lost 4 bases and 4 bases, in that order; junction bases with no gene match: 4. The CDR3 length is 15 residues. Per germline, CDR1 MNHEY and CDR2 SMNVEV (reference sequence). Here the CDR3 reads CASSSGTVGANVLTF. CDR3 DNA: TGTGCCAGCAGTTCCGGGACAGTAGGGGCCAACGTCCTGACTTTC.

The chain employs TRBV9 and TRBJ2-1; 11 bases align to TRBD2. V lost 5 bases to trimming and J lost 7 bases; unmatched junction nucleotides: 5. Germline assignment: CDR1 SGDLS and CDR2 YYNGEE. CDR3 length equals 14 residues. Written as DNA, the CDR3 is TGTGCCAGCAGTATAGCTAGCGGGGGGAATGAGCAGTTCTTC. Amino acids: CASSIASGGNEQFF.

The CDR3 region is CASSITGGGYEQYF. CDR3 coding DNA: TGTGCCAGTAGTATTACAGGGGGCGGTTACGAGCAGTACTTC. The J gene is TRBJ2-7, the V gene TRBV19; 9 bases are a match to TRBD1. This CDR3 region has 14 residues. Germline V lookup: CDR1 LNHDA, CDR2 SQIVND (reference sequence). Trimming cost V 3 bases and J 4 bases; bases outside gene matches: 4. The whole variable domain, remainder taken from reference TRBV19 and TRBJ2-7, is DGGITQSPKYLFRKEGQNVTLSCEQNLNHDAMYWYRQDPGQGLRLIYYSQIVNDFQKGDIAEGYSVSREKKESFPLTVTSAQKNPTAFYLCASSITGGGYEQYFGPGTRLTVT.

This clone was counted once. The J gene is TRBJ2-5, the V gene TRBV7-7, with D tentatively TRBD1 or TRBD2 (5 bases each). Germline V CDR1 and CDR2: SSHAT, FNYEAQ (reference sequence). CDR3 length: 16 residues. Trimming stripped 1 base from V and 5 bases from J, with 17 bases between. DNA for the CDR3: TGTGCCAGCAGCTTAGGGGGGTCCCAGGGTTGGGAGACCCAGTACTTC. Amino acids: CASSLGGSQGWETQYF.

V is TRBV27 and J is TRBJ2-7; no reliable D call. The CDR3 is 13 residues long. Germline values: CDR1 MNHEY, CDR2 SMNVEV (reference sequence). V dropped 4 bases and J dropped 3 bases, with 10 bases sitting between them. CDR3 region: CASSSGPGYEQYF. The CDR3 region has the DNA TGTGCCAGCAGTTCCGGACCGGGCTACGAGCAGTACTTC.

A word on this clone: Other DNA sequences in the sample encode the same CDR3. CDR3 bases: TGTGCCACCAGTGATTCCACTAGCGGGAGTGGGGAGACCCAGTACTTC. It translates to CATSDSTSGSGETQYF. The chain joins TRBV24-1 to TRBJ2-5, with 11 bases identical to TRBD2. The CDR3 has 16 amino acids. Germline values: CDR1 KGHDR, CDR2 SFDVKD. J gave up 5 bases and V 2 bases, and 6 bases lay outside the gene matches.

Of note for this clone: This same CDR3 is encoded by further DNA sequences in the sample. The CDR3 DNA sequence: TGTGCCAGCTCGCCCCAGGGACAGACCTACGAGCAGTACTTC. This codes for CASSPQGQTYEQYF. The chain recombines TRBV18 with TRBJ2-7; the match to TRBD1 covers 7 bases. J gave up 2 bases and V 6 bases, and 7 bases lay outside the gene matches. CDR1 is KGHSH, CDR2 LQKENI, per germline. This CDR3 region has 14 residues.

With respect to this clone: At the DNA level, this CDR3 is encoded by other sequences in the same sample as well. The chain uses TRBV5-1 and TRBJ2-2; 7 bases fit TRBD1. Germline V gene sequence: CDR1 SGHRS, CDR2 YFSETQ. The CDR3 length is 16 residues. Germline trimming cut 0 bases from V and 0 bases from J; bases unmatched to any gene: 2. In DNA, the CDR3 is TGCGCCAGCAGCTTGGGTCAGGGGGCGAACACCGGGGAGCTGTTTTTT. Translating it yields CASSLGQGANTGELFF. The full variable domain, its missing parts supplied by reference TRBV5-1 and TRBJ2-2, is KAGVTQTPRYLIKTRGQQVTLSCSPISGHRSVSWYQQTPGQGLQFLFEYFSETQRNKGNFPGRFSGRQFSNSRSEMNVSTLELGDSALYLCASSLGQGANTGELFFGEGSRLTVL.

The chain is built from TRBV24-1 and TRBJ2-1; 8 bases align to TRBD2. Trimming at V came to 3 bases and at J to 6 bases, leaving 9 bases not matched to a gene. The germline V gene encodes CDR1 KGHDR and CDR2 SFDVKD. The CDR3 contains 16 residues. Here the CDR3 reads CATSDVAGRAFNEQFF. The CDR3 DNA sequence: TGTGCCACCAGTGATGTAGCCGGGAGGGCCTTCAATGAGCAGTTCTTC.

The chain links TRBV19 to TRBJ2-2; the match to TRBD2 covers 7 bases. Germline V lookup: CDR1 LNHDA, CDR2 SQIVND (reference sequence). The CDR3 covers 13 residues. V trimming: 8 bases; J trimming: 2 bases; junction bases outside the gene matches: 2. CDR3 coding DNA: TGTGCCAGTGGGAGGGCCAACACCGGGGAGCTGTTTTTT. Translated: CASGRANTGELFF.

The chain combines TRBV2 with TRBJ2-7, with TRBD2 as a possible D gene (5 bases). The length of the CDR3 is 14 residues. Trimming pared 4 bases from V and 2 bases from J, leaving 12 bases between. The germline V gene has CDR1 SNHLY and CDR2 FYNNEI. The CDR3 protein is CASSVRTVTYEQYF. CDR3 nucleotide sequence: TGTGCCAGCAGTGTCCGGACTGTTACCTACGAGCAGTACTTC.

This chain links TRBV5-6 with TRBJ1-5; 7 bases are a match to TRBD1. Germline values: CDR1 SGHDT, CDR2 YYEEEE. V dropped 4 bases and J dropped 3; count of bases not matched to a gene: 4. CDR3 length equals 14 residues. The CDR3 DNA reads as TGTGCCAGCAGCCAGGGACAGATCAATCAGCCCCAGCATTTT. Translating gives CASSQGQINQPQHF.

The CDR3, as DNA: TGTGCCACCAGCACCCCGGGACAGTGGGCCACCGGGGAGCTGTTTTTT. This gives the protein CATSTPGQWATGELFF. The chain joins TRBV15 to TRBJ2-2; 7 bases align to TRBD1. This CDR3 has 16 amino acids. Germline assignment: CDR1 LNHNV and CDR2 YYDKDF (reference sequence). The V segment lost 4 bases and the J segment 4 bases; nucleotides outside the gene matches: 9.

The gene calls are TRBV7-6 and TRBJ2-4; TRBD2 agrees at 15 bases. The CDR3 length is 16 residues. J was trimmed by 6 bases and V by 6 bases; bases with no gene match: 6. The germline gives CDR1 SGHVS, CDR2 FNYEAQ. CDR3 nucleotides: TGTGCCAGCAGTCCTGGACTAGCGGGGGGGCGAAACATTCAGTACTTC. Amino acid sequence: CASSPGLAGGRNIQYF.